This T cell receptor (beta chain) was observed in a study of blood T cells in healthy people across ages. As to this clonotype: Its target is unknown.

V lost 6 bases, J lost 3 bases, and 5 bases stayed unmatched. The CDR3 consists of 14 residues. Primed by a sample-barcoded 5' primer and a J-beta primer mix, a second PCR proceeded for roughly 7 to 11 cycles. TCRdb re-derived calls from the 5' RACE reads in MiXCR, one entry per CDR3 protein. Here the sample spans approximately 880,000 distinct CDR3 sequences, roughly 43% being singletons. Findings and caveats of the study: Without sorted subsets, naive and antigen-experienced compartments could not be conclusively compared. Strong correlation linked observed beta diversity and percent naive T cells.

Source material: blood. V is TRBV12-3 or TRBV12-4 and J is TRBJ1-1; 9 nucleotides align to TRBD1. This receptor was taken from a man younger than 45 in good health. This chain's CDR3 is CASSWTGADTEAFF. The CDR3 DNA is TGTGCCAGCAGCTGGACAGGGGCGGACACTGAAGCTTTCTTT.